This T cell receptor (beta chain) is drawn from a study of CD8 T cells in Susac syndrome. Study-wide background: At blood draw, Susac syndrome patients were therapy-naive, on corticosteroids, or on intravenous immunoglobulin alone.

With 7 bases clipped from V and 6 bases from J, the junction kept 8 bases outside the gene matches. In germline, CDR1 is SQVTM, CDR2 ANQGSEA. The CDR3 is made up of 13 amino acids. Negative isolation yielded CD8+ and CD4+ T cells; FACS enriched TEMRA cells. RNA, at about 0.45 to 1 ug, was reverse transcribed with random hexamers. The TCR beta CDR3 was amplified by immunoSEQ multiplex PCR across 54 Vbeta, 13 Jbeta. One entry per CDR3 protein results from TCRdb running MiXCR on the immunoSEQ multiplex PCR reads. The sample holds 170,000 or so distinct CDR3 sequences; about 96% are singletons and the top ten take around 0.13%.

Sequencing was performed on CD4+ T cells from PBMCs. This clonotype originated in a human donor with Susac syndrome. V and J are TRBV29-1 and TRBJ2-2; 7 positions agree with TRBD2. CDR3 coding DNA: TGCAGCGGAGCGCCGACTAGCCCCGGGGAGCTGTTTTTT. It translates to CSGAPTSPGELFF.